Below, 27 T cell receptor beta chains from the same sample are listed, as sequenced in a study of blood T cells in healthy people across ages. Using a J-beta primer mix together with a sample-barcoded 5' primer, a second PCR was run for roughly 6 to 11 cycles. Via MiXCR, TCRdb re-called the 5' RACE reads, giving one row per CDR3 protein. The repertoire holds roughly 800,000 distinct CDR3 sequences, with 55% to 70% as singletons. The sample was blood. These receptors were collected from a man aged 25 to 40 in good health.

This CDR3 is CASSLLAGGMNEQFF. CDR3 nucleotide sequence: TGCGCCAGCAGCTTACTAGCGGGAGGGATGAATGAGCAGTTCTTC. This chain joins TRBV5-1 and TRBJ2-1; TRBD2 matches 13 bases. Per the germline V gene, CDR1 is SGHRS and CDR2 is YFSETQ. V lost 2 bases to trimming and J lost 7 bases; unmatched junction nucleotides: 3. The CDR3 covers 15 residues.

This chain connects TRBV20-1 to TRBJ2-1, with D unclear. Per germline, CDR1 DFQATT and CDR2 SNEGSKA (reference sequence). Deletions cut 6 bases from V and 4 bases from J, with 13 bases between. This CDR3 region has 13 residues. The CDR3, as DNA: TGCAGTGCGCTGAGAGGTTCATACAATGAGCAGTTCTTC. Protein: CSALRGSYNEQFF.

This clonotype was detected only a few times. The gene calls are TRBV20-1 and TRBJ2-3; D gene uncertain. CDR3 length equals 13 residues. Germline assignment: CDR1 DFQATT and CDR2 SNEGSKA (reference sequence). Trimming removed 6 bases at V and 0 bases at J, with 10 bases between. Here the CDR3 reads CSAPQFSTDTQYF. CDR3 nucleotides: TGCAGTGCCCCTCAGTTTAGCACAGATACGCAGTATTTT.

This clonotype was seen just once. CDR3 region: CSARDRRLAGTTDTQYF. In nucleotides, the CDR3 is TGCAGTGCTAGAGATCGGCGACTAGCGGGAACCACAGATACGCAGTATTTT. V and J are TRBV20-1 and TRBJ2-3; 11 positions match TRBD2. The germline V gene encodes CDR1 DFQATT and CDR2 SNEGSKA (reference sequence). This CDR3 is built from 17 residues. V gave up 0 bases and J gave up 2 bases; unmatched junction bases: 7.

The chain uses TRBV29-1 and TRBJ2-1; D possibly matches TRBD1 or TRBD2 (5 bases each). This CDR3 has 12 residues. V gave up 8 bases and J gave up 6 bases, with 14 bases separating them. Per the germline V gene, CDR1 is SQVTM and CDR2 is ANQGSEA. CDR3 sequence (DNA): TGCAGCTTGGAAGGTGGGGGCAATGAGCAGTTCTTC. Protein sequence: CSLEGGGNEQFF.

This clonotype has more than one count but fewer than ten. The chain joins TRBV24-1 to TRBJ1-2; D ambiguous. This CDR3 is built from 11 residues. V was trimmed by 3 bases and J by 4 bases, leaving 2 bases between them. Germline lookup yields CDR1 KGHDR and CDR2 SFDVKD. The CDR3 sequence is CATSDRYGYTF. In DNA, the CDR3 is TGTGCCACCAGTGATCGCTATGGCTACACCTTC.

The chain has TRBV20-1 and TRBJ2-7; 10 bases are shared with TRBD2. The V gene end was trimmed by 5 bases and the J gene end by 5 bases; junction bases not matched to a gene: 6. The CDR3 is 13 amino acids. Germline V gene sequence: CDR1 DFQATT, CDR2 SNEGSKA (reference sequence). The CDR3 loop reads CSALAGGVHEQYF. The DNA of the CDR3 is TGCAGTGCTTTAGCGGGGGGCGTCCACGAGCAGTACTTC.

In its sample, this clonotype was seen once. The gene calls are TRBV5-1 and TRBJ1-5; 7 nucleotides line up with TRBD1. The V segment lost 3 bases and the J segment 6 bases; nucleotides outside the gene matches: 3. The CDR3 runs 13 residues. Germline V CDR1 and CDR2: SGHRS, YFSETQ. The CDR3 reads CASSSTGAQPQHF. In DNA form, the CDR3 reads TGCGCCAGCAGCTCCACAGGGGCTCAGCCCCAGCATTTT.

This clonotype has only one observation. The chain recombines TRBV3-1 with TRBJ2-7, with a weak D call TRBD2 (5 bases). The germline V and J ends were trimmed by 3 bases and 3 bases, with 12 bases remaining between them. The germline V gene has CDR1 LGHDT and CDR2 YNNKEL (reference sequence). CDR3 length: 14 amino acids. Written as DNA, the CDR3 is TGTGCCAGCAGCCAGGCAGGAGACTACTACGAGCAGTACTTC. Protein: CASSQAGDYYEQYF.

This clonotype was seen a handful of times. The chain is built from TRBV27 and TRBJ1-5; perhaps TRBD1 as D (5 bases). The V end lost 5 bases, the J end lost 4 bases, and 12 bases lay between the germline ends. The CDR3 covers 14 residues. CDR1 is MNHEY and CDR2 is SMNVEV in the germline V gene (reference sequence). CDR3 nucleotide sequence: TGTGCCAGCAGTCAAGACAGATCAAATCAGCCCCAGCATTTT. This encodes CASSQDRSNQPQHF.

This clonotype was seen many times. The chain links TRBV11-2 to TRBJ2-2, with D possibly matching TRBD2 (5 bases). CDR3 length equals 16 residues. V was pared by 3 bases and J by 10 bases, with 21 bases between. CDR1 SGHAT and CDR2 FQNNGV come from the germline V gene. The CDR3 loop is CASSFRADASAMELFF. In DNA form, the CDR3 reads TGTGCCAGCAGCTTTAGAGCGGACGCCTCGGCAATGGAGCTGTTTTTT. Based on the CDR3 plus reference TRBV11-2 and TRBJ2-2, the full variable domain is EAGVAQSPRYKIIEKRQSVAFWCNPISGHATLYWYQQILGQGPKLLIQFQNNGVVDDSQLPKDRFSAERLKGVDSTLKIQPAKLEDSAVYLCASSFRADASAMELFFGEGSRLTVL.

Only a few counts were recorded for this clonotype. The rearrangement joins TRBV6-1 to TRBJ2-4; D tentatively fits TRBD1 or TRBD2 (5 bases each). From germline, CDR1 is MNHNS and CDR2 SASEGT. The CDR3 has 17 amino acids. V gave up 2 bases and J gave up 0 bases, with 14 bases separating them. CDR3 sequence: CASSEIPGPLAKNIQYF. The DNA of the CDR3 is TGTGCCAGCAGTGAAATTCCGGGGCCACTAGCCAAAAACATTCAGTACTTC.

This clonotype was picked up a small number of times. The chain is built from TRBV7-6 and TRBJ2-7, with 9 nucleotides matching TRBD1. The ends lost 1 base at V and 4 bases at J; junction bases unmatched: 8. Germline V gives CDR1 SGHVS, CDR2 FNYEAQ. The CDR3 loop spans 16 amino acids. The CDR3 region has the DNA TGTGCCAGCAGCTTAGAAGGACAGGGGCCAGGGTACGAGCAGTACTTC. This encodes CASSLEGQGPGYEQYF.

V and J are TRBV20-1 and TRBJ2-5; D is unresolved. Germline loops: CDR1 DFQATT, CDR2 SNEGSKA (reference sequence). The CDR3 is 12 residues long. The V end lost 5 bases, the J end lost 4 bases, and 11 bases lay between the germline ends. CDR3 DNA sequence: TGCAGTGCTCCAAGAACCCCAGAGACCCAGTACTTC. Translating gives CSAPRTPETQYF.

This clonotype was found a few times. The genes are TRBV5-1 and TRBJ2-1; the D call may be TRBD1 or TRBD2 (5 bases each). CDR1 and CDR2 from the germline V gene are SGHRS and YFSETQ. The CDR3 totals 16 residues. V lost 4 bases and J lost 0, with 14 bases in between. For the CDR3, the DNA is TGCGCCAGCAGCCAGACGGGACGGAGCTCCTACAATGAGCAGTTCTTC. This translates into CASSQTGRSSYNEQFF.

The J gene is TRBJ2-3, the V gene TRBV20-1; TRBD2 agrees at 7 bases. CDR1 DFQATT and CDR2 SNEGSKA come from the germline V gene (reference sequence). Trimming at V came to 5 bases and at J to 3 bases, leaving 17 bases not matched to a gene. The CDR3 covers 17 residues. CDR3 DNA: TGCAGTGCTGGCCGGGCTAGCGGATCCAGGTGGACAGATACGCAGTATTTT. Translation: CSAGRASGSRWTDTQYF.

This clonotype occurred once. The chain links TRBV7-6 to TRBJ2-1; TRBD1 matches 7 bases. The CDR3 has 14 amino acids. J gave up 6 bases and V 4 bases, and 6 bases lay outside the gene matches. Germline loops: CDR1 SGHVS, CDR2 FNYEAQ. CDR3 nucleotides: TGTGCCAGCAGCTCTTATGGACAGGTCAATGAGCAGTTCTTC. This codes for CASSSYGQVNEQFF.

CDR3 bases: TGTGCCAGCAGTCTAGCGGGGGGGCTATTTGTTGAGCAGTTCTTC. Amino acid sequence: CASSLAGGLFVEQFF. The chain combines TRBV6-1 with TRBJ2-1, with 12 bases that match TRBD2. Germline assignment: CDR1 MNHNS and CDR2 SASEGT. The trim removed 5 bases at V and 9 bases at J, leaving 8 bases unmatched. This CDR3 is built from 15 residues.

This clonotype was seen a single time. Given a much more abundant clone one base away, this may be a read error. This chain uses TRBV29-1 with TRBJ2-1; the match to TRBD2 covers 7 bases. Germline V gene lookup returns CDR1 SQVTM and CDR2 ANQGSEA. The CDR3 spans 13 residues. V lost 7 bases and J lost 10; bases outside the gene matches: 13. In DNA form, the CDR3 reads TGCAGCGCCGAAGGGACTACAACCTACGAGCAGTTCTTC. Protein: CSAEGTTTYEQFF.

The chain joins TRBV7-2 to TRBJ2-4, with D possibly being TRBD2 (5 bases). Germline CDR1 is SGHTA and CDR2 is FQGNSA. The CDR3 has 14 amino acids. V lost 10 bases, J lost 1 base, and 14 bases lay in between. The CDR3 sequence: CATTKADAKNIQYF. The CDR3 DNA is TGTGCCACGACTAAAGCGGATGCCAAAAACATTCAGTACTTC.

This clonotype was picked up a small number of times. CDR3: CASSRKLAGVHDEQFF. The CDR3 nucleotides read TGTGCCAGCAGCCGGAAACTAGCGGGGGTTCACGATGAGCAGTTCTTC. The chain is built from TRBV7-2 and TRBJ2-1, with TRBD2 identical over 11 bases. This CDR3 has 16 residues. Germline trimming cut 5 bases from V and 8 bases from J; bases unmatched to any gene: 11. CDR1 SGHTA and CDR2 FQGNSA come from the germline V gene.

V is TRBV6-2 or TRBV6-3 and J is TRBJ2-5, with TRBD2 identical over 7 bases. TRBJ2-7 matches the DNA end more closely, so the J call is doubtful. The CDR3 extends over 15 amino acids. Germline-derived CDR1 and CDR2 are MNHEY and SVGEGT. Here the CDR3 reads CASSLGLPRPYEQYF. The CDR3 DNA sequence: TGTGCCAGCAGTTTGGGACTACCGAGACCTTACGAGCAGTACTTC.

The rearrangement links TRBV29-1 to TRBJ1-2, with 9 bases aligning to TRBD1. V dropped 3 bases and J dropped 8; count of bases not matched to a gene: 10. The CDR3 sequence is 14 residues long. Germline assignment: CDR1 SQVTM and CDR2 ANQGSEA. CDR3 DNA sequence: TGCAGCGTTGATCCCCCCGGGACAGGGAGGGGCTACACCTTC. This gives the protein CSVDPPGTGRGYTF.

This sequence joins TRBV12-3 or TRBV12-4 and TRBJ2-1; the D gene is possibly TRBD1 (6 bases). This CDR3 contains 15 residues. V was trimmed by 5 bases and J by 6 bases, leaving 17 bases between them. This chain's CDR3 is CASSTGPGELNEQFF. CDR3 bases: TGTGCCAGCAGTACCGGGCCAGGGGAACTCAATGAGCAGTTCTTC.

The chain links TRBV10-3 to TRBJ2-7, with D perhaps matching TRBD1 or TRBD2 (6 bases each). Germline lookup yields CDR1 ENHRY and CDR2 SYGVKD. The CDR3 is made up of 16 amino acids. Trimming cost V 5 bases and J 2 bases, with 19 bases left between them. The CDR3 is CAISQPDGGVAYEQYF. CDR3 nucleotide sequence: TGTGCCATCAGTCAACCCGACGGGGGCGTAGCCTACGAGCAGTACTTC.

This rearrangement joins TRBV14 to TRBJ2-3; D may correspond to TRBD1 or TRBD2 (5 bases each). Germline CDR1 is SGHDN and CDR2 is FVKESK. V lost 3 bases, J lost 2 bases, and 12 bases lay in between. The CDR3 runs 15 residues. In nucleotides, the CDR3 is TGTGCCAGCAGCCACCTGGGGACCCACACAGATACGCAGTATTTT. Protein: CASSHLGTHTDTQYF.

This chain uses TRBV29-1 with TRBJ2-1, with D unclear. Per the germline V gene, CDR1 is SQVTM and CDR2 is ANQGSEA. The CDR3 sequence is 12 residues long. Trimming removed 7 bases from V and 10 bases from J, with 17 bases in between. CDR3 sequence: CSAYTETYEQFF. DNA of the CDR3: TGCAGCGCTTATACGGAGACCTACGAGCAGTTCTTC.